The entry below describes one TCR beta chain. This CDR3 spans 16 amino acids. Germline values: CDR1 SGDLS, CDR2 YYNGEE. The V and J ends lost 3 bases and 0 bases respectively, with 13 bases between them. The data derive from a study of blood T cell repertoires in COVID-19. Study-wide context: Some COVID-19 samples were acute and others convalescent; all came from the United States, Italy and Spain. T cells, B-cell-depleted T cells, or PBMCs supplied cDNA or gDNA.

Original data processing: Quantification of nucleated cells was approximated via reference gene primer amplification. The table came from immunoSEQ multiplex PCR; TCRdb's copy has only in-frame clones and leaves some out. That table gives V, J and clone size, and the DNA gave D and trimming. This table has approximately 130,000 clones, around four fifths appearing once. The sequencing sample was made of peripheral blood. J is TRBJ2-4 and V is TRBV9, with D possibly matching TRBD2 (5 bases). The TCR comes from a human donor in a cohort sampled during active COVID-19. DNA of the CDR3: TGTGCCAGCAGCGCCGGACGGACTCTAGCCAAAAACATTCAGTACTTC. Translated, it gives CASSAGRTLAKNIQYF.